This T cell receptor (beta chain) appears in the sequencing data of a study of blood T cell repertoires in COVID-19. Overall study context: Some COVID-19 samples were acute and others convalescent; all came from the United States, Italy and Spain. PBMCs, B-cell-depleted T cells, or T cells provided the cDNA or gDNA that made up the material.

Original methodology: Reference gene primer amplification in the assay estimated nucleated cell counts. Using immunoSEQ multiplex PCR, the repertoire was profiled, and TCRdb retains in-frame clones only, with some absent. The D gene and trimming were derived from the DNA, and the V and J assignments and clone size from that table. The profile shows about 240,000 clones, about 85% of them singletons. The sequence came from a man in his sixties who had recovered from COVID-19. Material: peripheral blood.

The CDR3 sequence: CATYGGGHGLGTEAFF. The CDR3 DNA reads TGTGCCACCTACGGGGGGGGTCACGGGTTGGGCACTGAAGCTTTCTTT. The rearrangement joins TRBV15 to TRBJ1-1, with D possibly being TRBD1 (5 bases). This CDR3 is built from 16 residues. The ends were cut back, 8 bases at V and 4 bases at J, with 23 bases in the middle. Germline V gene data show CDR1 as LNHNV and CDR2 as YYDKDF (reference sequence).